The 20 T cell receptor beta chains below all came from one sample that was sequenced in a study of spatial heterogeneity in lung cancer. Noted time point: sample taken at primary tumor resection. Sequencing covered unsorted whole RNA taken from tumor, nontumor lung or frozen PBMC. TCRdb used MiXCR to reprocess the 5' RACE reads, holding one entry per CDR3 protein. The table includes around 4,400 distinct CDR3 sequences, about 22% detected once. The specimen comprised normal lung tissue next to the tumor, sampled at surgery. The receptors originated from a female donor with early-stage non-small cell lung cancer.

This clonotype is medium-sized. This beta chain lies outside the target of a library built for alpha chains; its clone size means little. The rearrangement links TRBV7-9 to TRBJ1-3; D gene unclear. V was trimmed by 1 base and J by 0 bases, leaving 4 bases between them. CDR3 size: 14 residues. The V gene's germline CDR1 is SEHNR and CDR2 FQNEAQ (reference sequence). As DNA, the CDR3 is TGTGCCAGCAGCTTAGTTGACTCTGGAAACACCATATATTTT. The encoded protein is CASSLVDSGNTIYF.

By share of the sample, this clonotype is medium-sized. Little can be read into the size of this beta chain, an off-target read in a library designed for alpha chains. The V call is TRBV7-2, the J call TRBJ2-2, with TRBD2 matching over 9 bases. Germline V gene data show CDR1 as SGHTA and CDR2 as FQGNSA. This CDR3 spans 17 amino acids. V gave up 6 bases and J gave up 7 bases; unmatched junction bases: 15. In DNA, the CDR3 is TGTGCCAGCAGTCCACGGGTAGCGGGGGCCATTGTCGGGGAGCTGTTTTTT. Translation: CASSPRVAGAIVGELFF.

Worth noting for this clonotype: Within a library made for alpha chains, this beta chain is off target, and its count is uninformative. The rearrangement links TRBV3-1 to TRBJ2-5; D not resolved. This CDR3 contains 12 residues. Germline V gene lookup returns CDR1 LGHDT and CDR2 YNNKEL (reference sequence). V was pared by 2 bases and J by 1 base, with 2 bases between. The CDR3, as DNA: TGTGCCAGCAGCCAACCCCAAGAGACCCAGTACTTC. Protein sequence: CASSQPQETQYF.

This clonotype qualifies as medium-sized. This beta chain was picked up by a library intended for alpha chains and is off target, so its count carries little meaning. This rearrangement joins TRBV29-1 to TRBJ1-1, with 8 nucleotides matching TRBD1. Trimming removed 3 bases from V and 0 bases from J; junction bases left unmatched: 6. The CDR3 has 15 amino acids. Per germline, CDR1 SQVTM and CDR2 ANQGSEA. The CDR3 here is CSVDRGQGMNTEAFF. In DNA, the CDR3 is TGCAGCGTTGACCGCGGACAGGGAATGAACACTGAAGCTTTCTTT. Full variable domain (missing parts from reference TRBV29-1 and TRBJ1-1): SAVISQKPSRDICQRGTSLTIQCQVDSQVTMMFWYRQQPGQSLTLIATANQGSEATYESGFVIDKFPISRPNLTFSTLTVSNMSPEDSSIYLCSVDRGQGMNTEAFFGQGTRLTVV.

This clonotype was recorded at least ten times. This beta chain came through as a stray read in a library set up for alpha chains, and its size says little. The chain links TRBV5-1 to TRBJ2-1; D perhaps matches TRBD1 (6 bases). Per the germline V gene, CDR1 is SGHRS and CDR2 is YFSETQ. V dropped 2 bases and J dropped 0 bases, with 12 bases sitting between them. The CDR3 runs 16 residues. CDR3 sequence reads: CASSFTSTGSYNEQFF. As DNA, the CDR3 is TGCGCCAGCAGCTTCACCTCGACAGGCTCCTACAATGAGCAGTTCTTC.

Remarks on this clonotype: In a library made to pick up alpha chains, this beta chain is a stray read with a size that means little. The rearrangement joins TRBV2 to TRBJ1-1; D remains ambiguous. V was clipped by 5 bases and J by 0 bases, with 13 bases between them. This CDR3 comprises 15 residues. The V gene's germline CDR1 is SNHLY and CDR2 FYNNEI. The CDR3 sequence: CASSPVRSMNTEAFF. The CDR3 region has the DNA TGTGCCAGCAGTCCTGTCAGGTCGATGAACACTGAAGCTTTCTTT.

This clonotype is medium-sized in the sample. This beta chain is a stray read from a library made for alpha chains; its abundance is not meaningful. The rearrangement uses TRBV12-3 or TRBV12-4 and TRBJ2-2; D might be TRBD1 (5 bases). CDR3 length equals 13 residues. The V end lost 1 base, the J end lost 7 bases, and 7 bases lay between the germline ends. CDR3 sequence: CASSLVQGGELFF. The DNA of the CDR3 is TGTGCCAGCAGTTTAGTCCAGGGCGGGGAGCTGTTTTTT.

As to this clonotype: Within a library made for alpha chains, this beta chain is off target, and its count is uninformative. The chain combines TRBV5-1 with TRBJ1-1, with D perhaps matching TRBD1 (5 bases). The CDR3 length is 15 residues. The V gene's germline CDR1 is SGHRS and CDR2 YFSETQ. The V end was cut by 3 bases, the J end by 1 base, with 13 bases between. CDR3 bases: TGCGCCAGCAGCTACTCGTCGACAGCGAACACTGAAGCTTTCTTT. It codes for CASSYSSTANTEAFF.

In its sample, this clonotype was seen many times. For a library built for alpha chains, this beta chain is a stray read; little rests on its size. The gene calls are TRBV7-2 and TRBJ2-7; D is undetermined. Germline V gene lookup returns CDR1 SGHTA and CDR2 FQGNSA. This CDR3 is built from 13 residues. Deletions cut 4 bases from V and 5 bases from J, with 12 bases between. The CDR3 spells CASSSELSHEQYF. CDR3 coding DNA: TGTGCCAGCAGCTCAGAGCTTTCCCACGAGCAGTACTTC. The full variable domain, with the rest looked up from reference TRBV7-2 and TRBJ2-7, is GAGVSQSPSNKVTEKGKDVELRCDPISGHTALYWYRQSLGQGLEFLIYFQGNSAPDKSGLPSDRFSAERTGGSVSTLTIQRTQQEDSAVYLCASSSELSHEQYFGPGTRLTVT.

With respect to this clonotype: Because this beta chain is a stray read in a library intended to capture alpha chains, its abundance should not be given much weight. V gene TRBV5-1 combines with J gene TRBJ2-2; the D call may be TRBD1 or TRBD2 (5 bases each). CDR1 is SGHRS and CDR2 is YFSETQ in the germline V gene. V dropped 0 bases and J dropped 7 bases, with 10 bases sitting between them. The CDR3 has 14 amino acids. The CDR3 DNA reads TGCGCCAGCAGCTTGGAGGGGACCGGCGGGGAGCTGTTTTTT. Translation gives CASSLEGTGGELFF.

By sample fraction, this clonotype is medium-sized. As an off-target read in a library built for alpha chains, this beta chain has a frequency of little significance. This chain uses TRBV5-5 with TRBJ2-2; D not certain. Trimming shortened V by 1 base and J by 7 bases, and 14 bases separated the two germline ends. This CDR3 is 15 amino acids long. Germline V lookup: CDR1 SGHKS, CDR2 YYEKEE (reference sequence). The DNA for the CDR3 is TGTGCCAGCAGCTTGAGGGCAGCTACGGGCGGGGAGCTGTTTTTT. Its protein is CASSLRAATGGELFF.

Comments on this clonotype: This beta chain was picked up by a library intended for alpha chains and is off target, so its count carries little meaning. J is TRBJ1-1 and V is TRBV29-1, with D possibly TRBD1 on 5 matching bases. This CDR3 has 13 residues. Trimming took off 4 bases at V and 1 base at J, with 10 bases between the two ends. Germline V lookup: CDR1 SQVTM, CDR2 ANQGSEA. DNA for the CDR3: TGCAGCGTTGGGGCAGGGAAGAACACTGAAGCTTTCTTT. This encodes CSVGAGKNTEAFF.

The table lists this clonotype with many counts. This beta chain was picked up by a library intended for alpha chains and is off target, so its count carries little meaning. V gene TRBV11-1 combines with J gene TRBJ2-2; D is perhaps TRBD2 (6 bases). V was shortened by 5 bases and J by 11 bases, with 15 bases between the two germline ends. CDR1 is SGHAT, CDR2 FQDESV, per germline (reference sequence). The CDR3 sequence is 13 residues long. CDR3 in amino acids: CASSRRLGGELFF. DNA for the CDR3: TGTGCCAGCAGCCGCCGGTTGGGAGGCGAGCTGTTTTTT. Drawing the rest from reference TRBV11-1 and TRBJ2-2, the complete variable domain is EAEVAQSPRYKITEKSQAVAFWCDPISGHATLYWYRQILGQGPELLVQFQDESVVDDSQLPKDRFSAERLKGVDSTLKIQPAELGDSAMYLCASSRRLGGELFFGEGSRLTVL.

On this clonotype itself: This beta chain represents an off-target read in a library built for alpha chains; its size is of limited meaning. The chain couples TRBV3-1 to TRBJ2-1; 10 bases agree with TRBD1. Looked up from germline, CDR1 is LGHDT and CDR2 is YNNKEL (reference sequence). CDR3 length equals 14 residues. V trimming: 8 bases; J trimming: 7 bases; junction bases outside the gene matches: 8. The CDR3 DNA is TGTGCCAGCTGGGACAGGGGAACCGAAAATGAGCAGTTCTTC. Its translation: CASWDRGTENEQFF.

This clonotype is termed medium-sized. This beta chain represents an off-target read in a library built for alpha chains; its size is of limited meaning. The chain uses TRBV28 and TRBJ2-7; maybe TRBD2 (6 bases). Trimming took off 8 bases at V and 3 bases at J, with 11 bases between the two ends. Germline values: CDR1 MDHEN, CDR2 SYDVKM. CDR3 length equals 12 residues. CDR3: CASCRTNYEQYF. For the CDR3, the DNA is TGTGCCAGCTGCCGGACTAACTACGAGCAGTACTTC.

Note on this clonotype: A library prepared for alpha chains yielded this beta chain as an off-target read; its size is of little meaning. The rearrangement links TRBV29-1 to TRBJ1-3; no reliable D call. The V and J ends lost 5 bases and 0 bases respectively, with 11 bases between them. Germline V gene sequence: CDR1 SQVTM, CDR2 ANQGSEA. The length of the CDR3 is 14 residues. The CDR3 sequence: CSVSGWGSGNTIYF. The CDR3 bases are TGCAGCGTTTCAGGCTGGGGCTCTGGAAACACCATATATTTT.

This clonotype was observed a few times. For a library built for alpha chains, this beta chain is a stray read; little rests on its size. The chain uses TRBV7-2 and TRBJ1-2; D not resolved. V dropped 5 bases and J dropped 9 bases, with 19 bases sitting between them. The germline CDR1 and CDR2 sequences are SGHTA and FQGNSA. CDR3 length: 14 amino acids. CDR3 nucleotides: TGTGCCAGCAGCCCAAGACCCCAGTATGTGCGCTACACCTTC. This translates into CASSPRPQYVRYTF.

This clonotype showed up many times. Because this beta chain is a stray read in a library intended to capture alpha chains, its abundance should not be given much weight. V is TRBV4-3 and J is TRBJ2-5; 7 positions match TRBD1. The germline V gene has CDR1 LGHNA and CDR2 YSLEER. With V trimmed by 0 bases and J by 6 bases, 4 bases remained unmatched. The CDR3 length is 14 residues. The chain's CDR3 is CASSQDTGAQTQYF. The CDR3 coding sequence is TGCGCCAGCAGCCAAGATACAGGGGCGCAGACCCAGTACTTC.

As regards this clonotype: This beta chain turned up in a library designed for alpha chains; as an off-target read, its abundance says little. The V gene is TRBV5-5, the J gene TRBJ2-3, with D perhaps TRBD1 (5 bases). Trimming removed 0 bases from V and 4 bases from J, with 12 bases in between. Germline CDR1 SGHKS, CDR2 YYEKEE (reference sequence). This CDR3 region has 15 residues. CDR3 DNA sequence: TGTGCCAGCAGCTTGGTTGGGCAGGGTGCAGATACGCAGTATTTT. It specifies CASSLVGQGADTQYF.

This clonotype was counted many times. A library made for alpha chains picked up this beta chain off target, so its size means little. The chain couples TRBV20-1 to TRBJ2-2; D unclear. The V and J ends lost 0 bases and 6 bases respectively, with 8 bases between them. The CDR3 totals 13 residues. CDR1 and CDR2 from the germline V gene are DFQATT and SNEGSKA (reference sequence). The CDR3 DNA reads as TGCAGTGCTAGAGATAGAAGCGCCGGGGAGCTGTTTTTT. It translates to CSARDRSAGELFF.